A single sample is the source of the 16 T cell receptor beta chains below, sequenced in a study of CD4+ T cells in melanoma. The assay was immunoSEQ multiplex PCR, and TCRdb's table has in-frame clones only and misses some. The data hold more than 90,000 clones, with roughly 90% observed a single time. The specimen was peripheral blood. The receptor set was obtained from a human donor with melanoma.

This sequence joins TRBV7-9 and TRBJ2-3, with 7 bases identical to TRBD1. From germline, CDR1 is SEHNR and CDR2 FQNEAQ (reference sequence). Losses at the gene ends were 6 bases for V and 4 bases for J; bases not matched to a gene: 10. The CDR3 contains 15 residues. CDR3 bases: TGTGCCAGCAGATGGGGACAGAATGTGGCAGATACGCAGTATTTT. Its translation: CASRWGQNVADTQYF.

This clone was detected only once. V gene TRBV7-6 combines with J gene TRBJ1-4; D is undetermined. Germline values: CDR1 SGHVS, CDR2 FNYEAQ. CDR3 length: 15 residues. V lost 5 bases and J 7 bases, leaving 17 bases between the germline ends. CDR3 in amino acids: CASSPRSGGSEKLFF. CDR3 in DNA: TGTGCCAGCAGCCCCCGGTCCGGCGGGAGTGAAAAACTGTTTTTT.

V usage is TRBV19 and J usage is TRBJ2-2; the D call may be TRBD1 or TRBD2 (8 bases each). Per the germline V gene, CDR1 is LNHDA and CDR2 is SQIVND (reference sequence). V was pared by 5 bases and J by 3 bases, with 22 bases between. The CDR3 extends over 18 amino acids. The CDR3 sequence is CASSFRGLRTSHTGELFF. CDR3 DNA: TGTGCCAGTAGTTTCAGGGGGCTTCGGACTAGCCACACCGGGGAGCTGTTTTTT. The full variable domain, completed using reference TRBV19 and TRBJ2-2, is DGGITQSPKYLFRKEGQNVTLSCEQNLNHDAMYWYRQDPGQGLRLIYYSQIVNDFQKGDIAEGYSVSREKKESFPLTVTSAQKNPTAFYLCASSFRGLRTSHTGELFFGEGSRLTVL.

The V call is TRBV6-5, the J call TRBJ2-3; D possibly corresponds to TRBD2 (6 bases). CDR3 length equals 15 residues. Trimming pared 4 bases from V and 0 bases from J, leaving 11 bases between. Germline V gene lookup returns CDR1 MNHEY and CDR2 SVGAGI. The CDR3 reads CASSSRGTSTDTQYF. In DNA form, the CDR3 reads TGTGCCAGCAGTTCCCGGGGGACTAGCACAGATACGCAGTATTTT.

This chain links TRBV7-9 with TRBJ2-1; 12 bases line up with TRBD2. Per germline, CDR1 SEHNR and CDR2 FQNEAQ (reference sequence). The trim removed 5 bases at V and 7 bases at J, leaving 9 bases unmatched. This CDR3 comprises 16 residues. The chain's CDR3 is CASSKLAGGPGNEQFF. CDR3 nucleotides: TGTGCCAGCAGCAAGCTAGCGGGAGGGCCGGGGAATGAGCAGTTCTTC.

The rearrangement uses TRBV2 and TRBJ2-3; 7 positions match TRBD2. The germline CDR1 and CDR2 sequences are SNHLY and FYNNEI. Losses at the gene ends were 5 bases for V and 6 bases for J; bases not matched to a gene: 8. The CDR3 is 14 residues long. The CDR3 region is CASSRDYLPDTQYF. The CDR3, as DNA: TGTGCCAGCAGTCGGGACTACCTCCCCGATACGCAGTATTTT.

This clone occurred a few times. The V call is TRBV9, the J call TRBJ2-2; D unresolved. Trimming took 2 bases from V and 5 from J, leaving 13 bases between them. CDR1 is SGDLS, CDR2 YYNGEE, per germline. This CDR3 has 15 residues. CDR3 loop: CASSVSQYSTGELFF. The CDR3 nucleotides read TGTGCCAGCAGCGTGTCGCAATACTCTACCGGGGAGCTGTTTTTT.

The chain combines TRBV9 with TRBJ2-3; D is uncertain. Trimming stripped 4 bases from V and 2 bases from J, with 11 bases between. The CDR3 length is 14 residues. Germline V gives CDR1 SGDLS, CDR2 YYNGEE. CDR3 nucleotide sequence: TGTGCCAGCAGCACCCGTTTTTTCACAGATACGCAGTATTTT. It is translated as CASSTRFFTDTQYF.

The genes are TRBV27 and TRBJ1-1, with no clear D. This CDR3 is 12 amino acids long. V was trimmed by 7 bases and J by 5 bases, leaving 11 bases between them. Germline V CDR1 and CDR2: MNHEY, SMNVEV (reference sequence). The CDR3 DNA is TGTGCCAGCATGCGGGTCGGGACTGAAGCTTTCTTT. Protein sequence: CASMRVGTEAFF.

The CDR3 DNA is TGTGCCAGCTCCCGGACTAGCGGGGAGAACACCGGGGAGCTGTTTTTT. This gives the protein CASSRTSGENTGELFF. The chain recombines TRBV18 with TRBJ2-2, with 12 bases matching TRBD2. The germline gives CDR1 KGHSH, CDR2 LQKENI. V was pared by 6 bases and J by 1 base, with 3 bases of the junction left unmatched. The CDR3 is 16 residues long.

The CDR3 nucleotides read TGCGCCAGCAGCGGGACTAGCGGGGCCTCCCAGCAGTACTTC. Translated: CASSGTSGASQQYF. This rearrangement joins TRBV5-1 to TRBJ2-7; 13 positions agree with TRBD2. Trimming removed 4 bases from V and 8 bases from J; junction bases left unmatched: 6. CDR3 length: 14 residues. Germline V gene sequence: CDR1 SGHRS, CDR2 YFSETQ.

This clone was seen only a few times. The chain joins TRBV6-1 to TRBJ2-7, with a weak D call TRBD2 (6 bases). The CDR3 runs 14 residues. The germline gives CDR1 MNHNS, CDR2 SASEGT. Trimming removed 2 bases from V and 5 bases from J, with 13 bases in between. The CDR3 coding sequence is TGTGCCAGCAGTGAATGGCGGGATTTCAACGAGCAGTACTTC. Translation gives CASSEWRDFNEQYF.

The chain combines TRBV5-5 with TRBJ2-3, with 9 bases fitting TRBD1. V lost 3 bases, J lost 2 bases, and 4 bases stayed unmatched. Per germline, CDR1 SGHKS and CDR2 YYEKEE (reference sequence). The CDR3 spans 15 residues. CDR3 DNA sequence: TGTGCCAGCAGCTCGCGGACAGGGGACACAGATACGCAGTATTTT. Its translation: CASSSRTGDTDTQYF.

The chain employs TRBV7-3 and TRBJ2-5; D may be TRBD1 (6 bases). The ends were cut back, 3 bases at V and 1 base at J, with 15 bases in the middle. The germline V gene encodes CDR1 SGHTA and CDR2 FQGTGA. The CDR3 length is 16 residues. For the CDR3, the DNA is TGTGCCAGCAGCTTGGGTGCAGGGGTTTTCCAAGAGACCCAGTACTTC. Protein sequence: CASSLGAGVFQETQYF.

CDR3 DNA: TGTGCCAGCAGCTTAGATAGCTCCTCTGGGGCCAACGTCCTGACTTTC. Its protein is CASSLDSSSGANVLTF. The chain recombines TRBV7-6 with TRBJ2-6; D is ambiguous. V lost 1 base and J 0 bases, leaving 7 bases between the germline ends. From germline, CDR1 is SGHVS and CDR2 FNYEAQ. The CDR3 consists of 16 residues.

This CDR3 is CASTREGLGYEQYF. Here the CDR3 DNA reads TGTGCCAGCACCCGCGAGGGTTTAGGGTACGAGCAGTACTTC. The V call is TRBV2, the J call TRBJ2-7, with D perhaps TRBD2 (5 bases). Germline V gives CDR1 SNHLY, CDR2 FYNNEI. V lost 7 bases to trimming and J lost 4 bases, with 17 bases between them. The CDR3 is made up of 14 amino acids. The full variable domain, rest sourced from reference TRBV2 and TRBJ2-7, is EPEVTQTPSHQVTQMGQEVILRCVPISNHLYFYWYRQILGQKVEFLVSFYNNEISEKSEIFDDQFSVERPDGSNFTLKIRSTKLEDSAMYFCASTREGLGYEQYFGPGTRLTVT.